These T cell receptor beta chains were read from a single sample in a study of PD-L1 blockade in urothelial cancer. Assay: immunoSEQ multiplex PCR; the TCRdb copy retains only in-frame clones and omits some. The sample consists of about 36,000 clones, about four fifths of them appearing once. The sequenced sample was PBMCs, obtained around atezolizumab (anti-PD-L1) treatment. These receptors were obtained from a man aged 40-49 years with urothelial cancer. The CDR3 runs from the conserved cysteine through the conserved F or W.

J gene,V gene,CDR3 protein
TRBJ2-1,TRBV7-9,CASSSGTSGAAQFF
TRBJ2-5,TRBV6-6,CASSLRLAEGGETQYF
TRBJ2-3,TRBV30,CACLAQGSTDTQYF
TRBJ1-2,TRBV9,CASSVEQGASGYTF
TRBJ1-2,TRBV10-1,CASSESGARGYTF
TRBJ2-3,TRBV2,CVQPWGSPTDTQYF
TRBJ2-2,TRBV4-1,CASSRDALDSLVGPAELFF
TRBJ1-5,TRBV19,CASSIFVSNQPQHF
TRBJ2-3,TRBV5-4,CAQAIAGVTDTQYF
TRBJ1-5,TRBV6-1,CASSGQPYQPQHF
TRBJ2-1,TRBV7-9,CASSLSALAEQFF
TRBJ2-2,TRBV11-2,CASSSLRFTGELFF
TRBJ1-3,TRBV28,CASSDSSGNTIYF
TRBJ2-2,TRBV9,CASSGISGGVGELFF
TRBJ2-3,TRBV14,CASSQVISPTDTQYF
TRBJ2-3,TRBV7-9,CASSLDSRGSTDTQYF
TRBJ2-3,TRBV27,CASSFFSPTSGSTDTQYF
TRBJ1-5,TRBV5-1,CASSLAGNNQPQHF
TRBJ2-3,TRBV9,CASSVKSDGGLAGGLADTQYF
TRBJ2-7,TRBV5-3,CARRFRGRTSYEQYF
TRBJ1-2,TRBV2,CASSGTGGATNYGYTF
TRBJ2-7,TRBV7-6,CASSLPGGGMTSYEQYF
TRBJ1-1,TRBV19,CASSPEGNTEAFF
TRBJ2-5,TRBV28,CASSPSGRQTQYF
TRBJ2-1,TRBV12-5,CASARIVSSGRSHEQFF